This T cell receptor (beta chain) originates from a study of glioma-infiltrating T cells (dated by TCRdb to 2016 to 2018). With respect to the entire study: The study sequenced TCR alpha- and beta-chain repertoires from glioma tissue, from non-neoplastic brain tissue and from matched peripheral blood mononuclear cells. To measure how far tissue and blood T-cell populations diverged, each tissue-infiltrating repertoire was compared against the peripheral blood repertoire of the same patient. The paired cohort was made up of three low-grade glioma patients, about 8 primary glioblastoma patients and three non-glioma patients who contributed non-neoplastic brain tissue. Paper-wide results and their limitations: In non-neoplastic patients, VJ-independent divergence between tissue and blood fell below expectation, whereas in all gliomas, and especially in low-grade gliomas, the divergence rose above expectation. Group comparisons were based on small numbers of patients: three non-neoplastic, three low-grade glioma and 7 to 9 glioblastoma patients. Tissue and blood shared very few CDR3 sequences, a result attributed to high CDR3 diversity and limited sampling.

Deletion took 5 bases off V and 7 bases off J, with a span of 8 bases between the germline ends. The CDR3 sequence holds 11 residues, the cysteine and phenylalanine included. Only CDR3 DNA is held: 33 bases, read in frame from base 1. A few counts support this clonotype. Its recognized antigen is unknown. Base qualities are missing; no much larger clone stands one base away. The iRepertoire nested amplicon-rescue multiplex PCR (arm-PCR) platform was used to amplify TCR alpha and beta CDR3 regions from RNA. The input for one-step reverse transcription and amplification was about 95-400 ng of tissue mRNA or PBMC total RNA. Following bead purification, Illumina adapters were added through a secondary multiplex PCR, and the libraries were then gel-purified between 200 and 400 bp. Libraries carried internal 6-nucleotide barcodes used for demultiplexing. Libraries were sequenced on an Illumina MiSeq with 2x220 or 2x250 nucleotide paired-end reads. From the authors' description of their analysis: FLASH 1.2.11 was used to merge paired reads, and BWA-MEM then aligned the reads to the GRCh37 human genome before TRA and TRB reads were extracted. For V and J assignment, an IMGT-derived reference of cassette sequences and CDR3 motifs that included pseudogenes was used. Three-frame translation of reads was performed, and productive CDR3s were defined as those with a C...FGXG motif and no stop codons. Clonotypes were defined as unique combinations of V-J cassette pair and CDR3 amino acid sequence. Reads were filtered by Hamming distance, with the threshold set by the sequence error rate of each sample in mapped regions. TCRdb reworked the public reads: Q25 trimming with fastp, MiXCR clone assembly, productive beta chains retained. Each CDR3 protein gets just one entry, which takes the most common genes and DNA from the rows behind it. TCRdb assigned the V and J calls; the authors' analysis was not used. Present in this sample are tens of thousands of distinct CDR3 sequences, under 30% of which were seen just once. More than 6.5% of the sample rests with the top ten.

Sequencing was done on a sample of glioma tissue, nonneoplastic brain tissue, or PBMCs (not recorded which). In this chain, TRBV12-3 or TRBV12-4 is recombined with TRBJ1-2; the D gene remains uncertain. This clonotype was obtained from a human donor with low-grade glioma or glioblastoma, undergoing nonglioma brain surgery, or in good health (not recorded which). The DNA sequence is as follows: TGTGCCAGCAGTCCCTTGGGTGGCTACACCTTC. It codes for CASSPLGGYTF.